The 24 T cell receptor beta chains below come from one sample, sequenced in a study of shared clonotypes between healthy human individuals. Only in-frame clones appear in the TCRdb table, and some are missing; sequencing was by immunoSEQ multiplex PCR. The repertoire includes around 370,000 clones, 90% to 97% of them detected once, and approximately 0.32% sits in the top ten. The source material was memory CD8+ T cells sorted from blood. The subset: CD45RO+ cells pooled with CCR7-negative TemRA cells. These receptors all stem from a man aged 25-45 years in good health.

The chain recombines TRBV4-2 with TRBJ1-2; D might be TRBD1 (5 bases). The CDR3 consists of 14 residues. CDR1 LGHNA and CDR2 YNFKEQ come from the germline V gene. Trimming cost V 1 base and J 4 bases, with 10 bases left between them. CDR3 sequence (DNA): TGTGCCAGCAGCCAAGTTGGCGACAGCTATGGCTACACCTTC. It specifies CASSQVGDSYGYTF.

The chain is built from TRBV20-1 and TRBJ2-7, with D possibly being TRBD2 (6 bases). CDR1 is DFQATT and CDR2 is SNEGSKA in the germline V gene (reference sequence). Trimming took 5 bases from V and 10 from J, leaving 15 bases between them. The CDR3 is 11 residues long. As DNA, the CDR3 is TGCAGTGCTGAACGTGCGGGATTACAGTACTTC. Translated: CSAERAGLQYF.

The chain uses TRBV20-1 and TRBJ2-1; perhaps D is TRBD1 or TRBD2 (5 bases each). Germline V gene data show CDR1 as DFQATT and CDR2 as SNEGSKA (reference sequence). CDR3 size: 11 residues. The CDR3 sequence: CGGIGRNEQFF. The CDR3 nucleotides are TGCGGGGGAATAGGTAGGAATGAGCAGTTCTTC.

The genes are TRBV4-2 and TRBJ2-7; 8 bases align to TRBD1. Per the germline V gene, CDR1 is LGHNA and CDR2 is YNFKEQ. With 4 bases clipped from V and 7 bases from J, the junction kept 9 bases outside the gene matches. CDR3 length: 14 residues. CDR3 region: CASSLYLDREEQYF. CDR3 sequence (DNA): TGTGCCAGCAGCCTTTACTTGGACAGGGAAGAGCAGTACTTC.

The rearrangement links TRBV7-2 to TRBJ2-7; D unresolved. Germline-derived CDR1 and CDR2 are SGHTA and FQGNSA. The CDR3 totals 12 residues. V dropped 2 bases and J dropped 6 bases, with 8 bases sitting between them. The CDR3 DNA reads TGTGCCAGCAGCTTACTCCCCTTCGAGCAGTACTTC. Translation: CASSLLPFEQYF.

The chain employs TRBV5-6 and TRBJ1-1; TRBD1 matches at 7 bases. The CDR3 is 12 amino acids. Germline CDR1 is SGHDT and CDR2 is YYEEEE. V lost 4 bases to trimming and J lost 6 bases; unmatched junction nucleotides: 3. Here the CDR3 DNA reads TGTGCCAGCAGCCTTACAGGGGCTGAAGCTTTCTTT. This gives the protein CASSLTGAEAFF.

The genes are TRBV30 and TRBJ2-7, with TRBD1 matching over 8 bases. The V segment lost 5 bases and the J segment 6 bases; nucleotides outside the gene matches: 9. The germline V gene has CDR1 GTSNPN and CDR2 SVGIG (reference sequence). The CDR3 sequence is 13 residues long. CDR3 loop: CAWGDRLGGEQYF. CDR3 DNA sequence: TGTGCCTGGGGGGACAGGCTTGGGGGCGAGCAGTACTTC.

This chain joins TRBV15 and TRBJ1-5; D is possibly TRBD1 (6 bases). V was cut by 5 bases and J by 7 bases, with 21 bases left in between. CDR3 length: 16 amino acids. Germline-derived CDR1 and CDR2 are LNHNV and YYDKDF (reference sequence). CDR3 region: CATSAHRVGAGQPQHF. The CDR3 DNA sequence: TGTGCCACCAGCGCCCACAGGGTAGGAGCGGGACAGCCCCAGCATTTT.

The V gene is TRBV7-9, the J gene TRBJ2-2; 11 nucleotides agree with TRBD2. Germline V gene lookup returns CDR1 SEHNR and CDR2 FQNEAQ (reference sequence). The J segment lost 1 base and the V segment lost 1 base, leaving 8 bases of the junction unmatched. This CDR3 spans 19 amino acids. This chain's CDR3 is CASSLVRSGRALNTGELFF. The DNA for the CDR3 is TGTGCCAGCAGCTTAGTTCGTAGCGGGAGGGCCCTGAACACCGGGGAGCTGTTTTTT.

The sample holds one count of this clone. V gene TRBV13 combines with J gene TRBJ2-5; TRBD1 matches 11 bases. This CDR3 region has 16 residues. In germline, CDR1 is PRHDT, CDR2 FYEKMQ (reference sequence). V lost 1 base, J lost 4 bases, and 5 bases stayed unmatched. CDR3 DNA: TGTGCCAGCAGCTTAGCTGGGACAGGGGGTATAGAGACCCAGTACTTC. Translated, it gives CASSLAGTGGIETQYF.

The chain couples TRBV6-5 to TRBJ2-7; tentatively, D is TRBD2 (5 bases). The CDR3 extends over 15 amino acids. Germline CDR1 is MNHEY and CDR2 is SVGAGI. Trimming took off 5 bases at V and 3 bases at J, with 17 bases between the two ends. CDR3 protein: CASSRIEGLGYEQYF. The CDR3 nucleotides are TGTGCCAGCAGTCGCATCGAGGGTTTGGGCTACGAGCAGTACTTC.

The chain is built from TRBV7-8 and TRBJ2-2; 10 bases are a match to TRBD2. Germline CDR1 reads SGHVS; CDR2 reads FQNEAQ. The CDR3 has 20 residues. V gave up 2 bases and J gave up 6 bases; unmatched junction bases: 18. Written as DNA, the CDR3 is TGTGCCAGCAGCTTAAAGGGACAGCCGGTAACGAGCGGGAGGGCCGGGGAGCTGTTTTTT. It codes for CASSLKGQPVTSGRAGELFF. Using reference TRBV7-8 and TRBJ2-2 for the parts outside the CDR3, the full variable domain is GAGVSQSPRYKVAKRGQDVALRCDPISGHVSLFWYQQALGQGPEFLTYFQNEAQLDKSGLPSDRFFAERPEGSVSTLKIQRTQQEDSAVYLCASSLKGQPVTSGRAGELFFGEGSRLTVL.

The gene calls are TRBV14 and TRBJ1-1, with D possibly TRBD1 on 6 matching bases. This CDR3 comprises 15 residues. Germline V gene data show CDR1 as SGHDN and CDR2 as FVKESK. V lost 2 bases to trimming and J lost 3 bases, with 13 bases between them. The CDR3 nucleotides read TGTGCCAGCAGCCAAATAAAGGGGGTACACACTGAAGCTTTCTTT. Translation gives CASSQIKGVHTEAFF.

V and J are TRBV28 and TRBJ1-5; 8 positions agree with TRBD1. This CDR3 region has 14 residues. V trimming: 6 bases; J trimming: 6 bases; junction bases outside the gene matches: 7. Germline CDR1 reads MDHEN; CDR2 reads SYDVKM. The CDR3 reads CASSQGARGQPQHF. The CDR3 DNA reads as TGTGCCAGCAGCCAGGGGGCGCGGGGTCAGCCCCAGCATTTT.

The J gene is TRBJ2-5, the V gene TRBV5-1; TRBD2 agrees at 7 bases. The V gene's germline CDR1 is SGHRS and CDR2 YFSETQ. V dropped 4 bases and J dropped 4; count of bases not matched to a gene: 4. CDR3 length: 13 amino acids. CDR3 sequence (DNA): TGCGCCAGCAGCGCGGGAGACCCAGAGACCCAGTACTTC. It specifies CASSAGDPETQYF. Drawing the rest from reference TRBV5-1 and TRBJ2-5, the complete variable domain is KAGVTQTPRYLIKTRGQQVTLSCSPISGHRSVSWYQQTPGQGLQFLFEYFSETQRNKGNFPGRFSGRQFSNSRSEMNVSTLELGDSALYLCASSAGDPETQYFGPGTRLLVL.

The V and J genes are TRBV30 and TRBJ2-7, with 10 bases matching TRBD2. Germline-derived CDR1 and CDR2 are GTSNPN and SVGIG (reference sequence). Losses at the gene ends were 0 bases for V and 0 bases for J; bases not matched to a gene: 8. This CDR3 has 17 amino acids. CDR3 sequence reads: CAWSVGWTSGISYEQYF. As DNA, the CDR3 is TGTGCCTGGAGTGTTGGTTGGACTAGCGGTATCTCCTACGAGCAGTACTTC.

The CDR3, as DNA: TGCAGCGTTGAATTCCTGGCGGGGCCCGACAATGAGCAGTTCTTC. Translated: CSVEFLAGPDNEQFF. This chain links TRBV29-1 with TRBJ2-1; weak D call: TRBD2 (6 bases). The CDR3 runs to 15 residues. Trimming took off 2 bases at V and 5 bases at J, with 16 bases between the two ends. CDR1 is SQVTM and CDR2 is ANQGSEA in the germline V gene.

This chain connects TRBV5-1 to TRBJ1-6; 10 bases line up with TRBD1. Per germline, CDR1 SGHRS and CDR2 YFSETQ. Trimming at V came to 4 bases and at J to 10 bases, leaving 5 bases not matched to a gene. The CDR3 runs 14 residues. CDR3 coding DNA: TGCGCCAGCAGCCCCGGGACAGGGGTGTCACCCCTCCACTTT. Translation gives CASSPGTGVSPLHF.

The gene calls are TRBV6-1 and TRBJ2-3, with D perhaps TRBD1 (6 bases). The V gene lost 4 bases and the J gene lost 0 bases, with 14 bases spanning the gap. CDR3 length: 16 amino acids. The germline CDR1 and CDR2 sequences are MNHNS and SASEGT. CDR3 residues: CASSVRGPPSTDTQYF. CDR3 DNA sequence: TGTGCCAGCAGTGTCAGGGGTCCACCTAGCACAGATACGCAGTATTTT.

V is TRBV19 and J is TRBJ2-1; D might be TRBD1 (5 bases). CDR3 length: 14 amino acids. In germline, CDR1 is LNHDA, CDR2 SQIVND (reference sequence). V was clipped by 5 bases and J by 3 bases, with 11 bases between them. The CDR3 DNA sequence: TGTGCCAGTAGTTTTCAGGGCGTCTACAATGAGCAGTTCTTC. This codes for CASSFQGVYNEQFF. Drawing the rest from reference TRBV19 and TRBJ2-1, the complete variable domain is DGGITQSPKYLFRKEGQNVTLSCEQNLNHDAMYWYRQDPGQGLRLIYYSQIVNDFQKGDIAEGYSVSREKKESFPLTVTSAQKNPTAFYLCASSFQGVYNEQFFGPGTRLTVL.

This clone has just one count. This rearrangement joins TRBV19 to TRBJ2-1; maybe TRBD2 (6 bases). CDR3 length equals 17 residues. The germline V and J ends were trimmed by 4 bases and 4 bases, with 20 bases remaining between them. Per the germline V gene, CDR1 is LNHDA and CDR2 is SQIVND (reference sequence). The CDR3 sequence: CASSTSISGKLYNEQFF. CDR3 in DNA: TGTGCCAGTAGTACCAGCATTAGCGGCAAACTATACAATGAGCAGTTCTTC.

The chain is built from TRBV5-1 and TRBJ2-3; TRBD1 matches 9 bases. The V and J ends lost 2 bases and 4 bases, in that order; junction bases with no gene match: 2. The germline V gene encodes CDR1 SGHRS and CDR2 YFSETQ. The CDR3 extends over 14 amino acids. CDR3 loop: CASSLQGASDTQYF. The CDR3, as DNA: TGCGCCAGCAGCTTACAGGGGGCTTCAGATACGCAGTATTTT.

In DNA form, the CDR3 reads TGCGCCAGCAGCTTGGCCAAGACCGGGGAGCTGTTTTTT. It codes for CASSLAKTGELFF. The chain is built from TRBV5-1 and TRBJ2-2, with D hard to call. Germline V CDR1 and CDR2: SGHRS, YFSETQ. With 0 bases removed from V and 5 bases from J, the gap between germline ends came to 5 bases. The CDR3 runs to 13 residues.

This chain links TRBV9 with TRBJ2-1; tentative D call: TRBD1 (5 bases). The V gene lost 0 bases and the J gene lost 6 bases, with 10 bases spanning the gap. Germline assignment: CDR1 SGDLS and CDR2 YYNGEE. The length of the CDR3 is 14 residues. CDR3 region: CASSVVGLVNEQFF. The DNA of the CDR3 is TGTGCCAGCAGCGTAGTGGGGCTCGTCAATGAGCAGTTCTTC.